This TCR beta chain was found in a study of cytomegalovirus exposure and HLA in healthy donors. The PCR made use of 60 Vbeta and 13 Jbeta primers. Study processing details: Counted up in a later analysis, unique TCR beta chains came to about 80 million, with around 11 million shared. The data were produced by immunoSEQ multiplex PCR, yet TCRdb's version contains in-frame clones alone and is incomplete. For V, J and clone size, that table is used; D and trimming come from the DNA. The data hold some 170,000 clones, with about 75% observed a single time. This clone was observed a handful of times. Its specificity is not known. Germline V lookup: CDR1 GTSNPN, CDR2 SVGIG (reference sequence). This CDR3 contains 15 residues. J was trimmed by 6 bases and V by 0 bases; bases with no gene match: 2. Whole-study results and caveats: The study found most TCR sequences rare, yet found some public TCRs in many donors.

Healthy individuals who donated bone marrow served as the donors. Donors had nominal health at sampling but likely had unrecorded immune exposures. This rearrangement joins TRBV30 to TRBJ2-1; 13 bases map to TRBD2. This receptor was obtained from a young man in good health and CMV-seropositive. Sequencing used PBMCs. This CDR3 is CAWSVGTSGTNEQFF. The CDR3 nucleotides read TGTGCCTGGAGTGTAGGGACTAGCGGGACCAATGAGCAGTTCTTC.